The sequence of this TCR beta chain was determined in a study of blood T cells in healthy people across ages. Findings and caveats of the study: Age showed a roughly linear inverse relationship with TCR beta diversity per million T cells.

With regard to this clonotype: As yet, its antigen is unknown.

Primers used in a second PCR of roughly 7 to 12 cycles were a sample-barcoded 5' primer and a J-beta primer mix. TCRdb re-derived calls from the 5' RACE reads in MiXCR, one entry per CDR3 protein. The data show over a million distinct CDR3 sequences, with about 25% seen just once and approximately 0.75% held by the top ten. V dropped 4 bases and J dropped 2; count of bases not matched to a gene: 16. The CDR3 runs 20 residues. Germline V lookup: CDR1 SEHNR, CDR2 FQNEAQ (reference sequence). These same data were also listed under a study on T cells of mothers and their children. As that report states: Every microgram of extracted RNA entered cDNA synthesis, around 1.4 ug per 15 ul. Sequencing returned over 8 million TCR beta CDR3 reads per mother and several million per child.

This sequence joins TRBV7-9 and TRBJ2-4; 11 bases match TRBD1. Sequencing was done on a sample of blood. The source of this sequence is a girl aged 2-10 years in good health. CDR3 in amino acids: CASSSKIGQGAKSTKNIQYF. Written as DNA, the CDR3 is TGTGCCAGCAGCTCCAAGATCGGACAGGGGGCAAAGTCGACCAAAAACATTCAGTACTTC.